A selection of T cell receptor beta chains follows, all from one sample in a study of shared clonotypes between healthy human individuals. The repertoire was sequenced with immunoSEQ multiplex PCR; TCRdb's copy has only in-frame clones and lacks some. The data contain about 600,000 clones, about 96% of them singletons. The sample taken for sequencing was naive CD4+ T cells sorted from blood. These TCRs come from a woman aged 25 to 39 in good health. The CDR3 runs from the conserved cysteine through the conserved F or W. The order of the fields is CDR3 DNA, CDR3 protein, clone size, V gene, J gene, D gene. A D gene is named only where the DNA matches it firmly. A clone size is listed for some rows: how often the clone was seen (once, few, many), or a class if it is expanded.

CDR3 DNA: TGTGCCAGCAGTTTATCGGAATCGGGGACCCAGTACTTC
CDR3 protein: CASSLSESGTQYF
clone size: .
V gene: TRBV27
J gene: TRBJ2-5
D gene: .

CDR3 DNA: TGTGCCAGCAGCTTAGAACCGAGATCCTACGAGCAGTACTTC
CDR3 protein: CASSLEPRSYEQYF
clone size: .
V gene: TRBV11-2
J gene: TRBJ2-7
D gene: .

CDR3 DNA: TGTGCCAGCAGCTTAGTTTCCGGACAGGGGTTTTCAGCTTTCTTT
CDR3 protein: CASSLVSGQGFSAFF
clone size: .
V gene: TRBV7-8
J gene: TRBJ1-1
D gene: TRBD1

CDR3 DNA: TGTGCCAGGGGGGGTCTAATTATCTACAATGAGCAGTTCTTC
CDR3 protein: CARGGLIIYNEQFF
clone size: once
V gene: TRBV9
J gene: TRBJ2-1
D gene: .

CDR3 DNA: TGTGCTAGTGGTGCCCCGGGACAGACGACCGGTGATGGCTACACCTTC
CDR3 protein: CASGAPGQTTGDGYTF
clone size: .
V gene: TRBV12-5
J gene: TRBJ1-2
D gene: TRBD1

CDR3 DNA: TGTGCCAGCACCACGGGACTAGCGGGAAGCAATGAGCAGTTCTTC
CDR3 protein: CASTTGLAGSNEQFF
clone size: .
V gene: TRBV2
J gene: TRBJ2-1
D gene: TRBD2

CDR3 DNA: TGTGCCATCAGCGCTGGACAGGGGGACTACAATGAGCAGTTCTTC
CDR3 protein: CAISAGQGDYNEQFF
clone size: .
V gene: TRBV10-3
J gene: TRBJ2-1
D gene: TRBD1

CDR3 DNA: TGCAGCGTTGAAGGGGCAGCGGGAGCCGCATATGGCACAGATACGCAGTATTTT
CDR3 protein: CSVEGAAGAAYGTDTQYF
clone size: .
V gene: TRBV29-1
J gene: TRBJ2-3
D gene: TRBD2

CDR3 DNA: TGCGCCAGCAGCTTGGCCGGGACAGGGGACTACGAGCAGTACTTC
CDR3 protein: CASSLAGTGDYEQYF
clone size: .
V gene: TRBV5-1
J gene: TRBJ2-7
D gene: TRBD1

CDR3 DNA: TGTGCCAGCAATTCCGGGACAGGGGGCCCAGATACGCAGTATTTT
CDR3 protein: CASNSGTGGPDTQYF
clone size: .
V gene: TRBV6-6
J gene: TRBJ2-3
D gene: TRBD1

CDR3 DNA: TGTGCCAGCAGCGTGACAGGAATGAACACTGAAGCTTTCTTT
CDR3 protein: CASSVTGMNTEAFF
clone size: .
V gene: TRBV9
J gene: TRBJ1-1
D gene: .

CDR3 DNA: TGTGCCAGCAGACTGCAGGGTACCCAGACCCAGTACTTC
CDR3 protein: CASRLQGTQTQYF
clone size: .
V gene: TRBV27
J gene: TRBJ2-5
D gene: .

CDR3 DNA: TGTGCCAGCAGTTATTCCTCGGACAGGCGAATCACCGGGGAGCTGTTTTTT
CDR3 protein: CASSYSSDRRITGELFF
clone size: .
V gene: TRBV28
J gene: TRBJ2-2
D gene: TRBD1

CDR3 DNA: TGTGCCAGCAGCTTGGGAGGCTCCCATTCACCCCTCCACTTT
CDR3 protein: CASSLGGSHSPLHF
clone size: .
V gene: TRBV5-4
J gene: TRBJ1-6
D gene: .

CDR3 DNA: TGTGCCAGCAGCTTGCTAGGGAAAGACTATGGCTACACCTTC
CDR3 protein: CASSLLGKDYGYTF
clone size: .
V gene: TRBV5-6
J gene: TRBJ1-2
D gene: .

CDR3 DNA: TGCAGCGTTGAATACGTTAGCGGGAGTGGCACAGATACGCAGTATTTT
CDR3 protein: CSVEYVSGSGTDTQYF
clone size: .
V gene: TRBV29-1
J gene: TRBJ2-3
D gene: TRBD2

CDR3 DNA: TGTGCCAGCAGCTCCGACAGTGCTGATGAGCAGTTCTTC
CDR3 protein: CASSSDSADEQFF
clone size: once
V gene: TRBV11-3
J gene: TRBJ2-1
D gene: .

CDR3 DNA: TGTGCCAGCAGTCCACGCCCGGGACGAAACACTGAAGCTTTCTTT
CDR3 protein: CASSPRPGRNTEAFF
clone size: .
V gene: TRBV28
J gene: TRBJ1-1
D gene: .

CDR3 DNA: TGTGCCAGCAGAATGACAGGGGGCAGAGAGACCCAGTACTTC
CDR3 protein: CASRMTGGRETQYF
clone size: once
V gene: TRBV27
J gene: TRBJ2-5
D gene: TRBD1

CDR3 DNA: TGTGCCAGCAGCTTTTCTAGGCGATCCTACAATGAGCAGTTCTTC
CDR3 protein: CASSFSRRSYNEQFF
clone size: .
V gene: TRBV5-6
J gene: TRBJ2-1
D gene: .

CDR3 DNA: TGCGCCAGCAGCTCCGAGAATAGACGGGACAGCCTAATGAACACTGAAGCTTTCTTT
CDR3 protein: CASSSENRRDSLMNTEAFF
clone size: .
V gene: TRBV4-1
J gene: TRBJ1-1
D gene: TRBD1

CDR3 DNA: TGTGCCAGTAGTACCTCATGGACAATCCACGAGCAGTACTTC
CDR3 protein: CASSTSWTIHEQYF
clone size: .
V gene: TRBV19
J gene: TRBJ2-7
D gene: .

CDR3 DNA: TGTGCCTGGAGTGTTTCCCTGGATGACATTCAGTACTTC
CDR3 protein: CAWSVSLDDIQYF
clone size: .
V gene: TRBV30
J gene: TRBJ2-4
D gene: .

CDR3 DNA: TGCGCCAGCAGCCTAAACAGGGGTGAAAAACTGTTTTTT
CDR3 protein: CASSLNRGEKLFF
clone size: once
V gene: TRBV4-1
J gene: TRBJ1-4
D gene: TRBD1

CDR3 DNA: TGTGCCACCAGCAGAGCGCCGACTAGCGGGTTTGGCGAGCAGTACTTC
CDR3 protein: CATSRAPTSGFGEQYF
clone size: .
V gene: TRBV15
J gene: TRBJ2-7
D gene: TRBD2

CDR3 DNA: TGTGCCAGCAGCTCCAGACAGGGTGCCGGAGTCGAGCAGTACTTC
CDR3 protein: CASSSRQGAGVEQYF
clone size: .
V gene: TRBV11-2
J gene: TRBJ2-7
D gene: TRBD1